The TCR beta chain described here comes from a study of T cell responses to AZD1222 COVID-19 vaccine. Sequencing was performed with immunoSEQ multiplex PCR; in TCRdb, only in-frame clones are kept and a portion is missing. This sample yields about 140,000 clones, of which approximately 90% are seen a single time; 4.5% to 6.5% belongs to the top ten. This sample comprised peripheral blood, obtained on day 0 of AZD1222 vaccination. The TCR originated in an adult in good health.

CDR3 DNA sequence: TGCGCCAGCAGCTTGGGGGGCGGGAGCACCTACGAGCAGTACTTC. This sequence encodes CASSLGGGSTYEQYF. The chain joins TRBV5-1 to TRBJ2-7; 7 bases line up with TRBD2. Germline-derived CDR1 and CDR2 are SGHRS and YFSETQ. Losses at the gene ends were 0 bases for V and 2 bases for J; bases not matched to a gene: 5. The length of the CDR3 is 15 residues. The whole variable domain, remainder taken from reference TRBV5-1 and TRBJ2-7, is KAGVTQTPRYLIKTRGQQVTLSCSPISGHRSVSWYQQTPGQGLQFLFEYFSETQRNKGNFPGRFSGRQFSNSRSEMNVSTLELGDSALYLCASSLGGGSTYEQYFGPGTRLTVT.